Following are 5 T cell receptor beta chains from one sample sequenced in a study of shared clonotypes between healthy human individuals (dated by TCRdb to the early 2020s). Libraries were built with the immunoSEQ multiplex PCR assay. TCRdb obtained this table from immuneACCESS and retained in-frame rearrangements with V and J assigned. These tables miss some clones; where compared with another copy, unresolved V genes account for less than half of the shortfall, and the remainder is unexplained. For this sample the table gives over a million clones, of which about 84% were detected only once. The ten largest account for approximately 0.5% of the sample. Sequenced: memory CD4+ T cells from PBMCs. The meaning of the sample's cell subset or site label: CD45RA-negative fraction. The receptors come from a man between 18 and 35 years old in good health. Some clones in this sample may be carry-over from other donors' samples.

The chain carries TRBV29-1 and TRBJ2-2, with D unclear. The CDR3 covers 13 residues. V was pared by 2 bases and J by 2 bases, with 6 bases between. Germline CDR1 reads SQVTM; CDR2 reads ANQGSEA. The CDR3 loop is CSVEPRNTGELFF. The CDR3 nucleotides read TGCAGCGTTGAACCCAGAAACACCGGGGAGCTGTTTTTT.

V usage is TRBV6-6 and J usage is TRBJ2-7; D unresolved. V was clipped by 1 base and J by 5 bases, with 12 bases between them. The CDR3 extends over 14 amino acids. Germline V gene data show CDR1 as MNHNY and CDR2 as SVGAGI (reference sequence). CDR3 residues: CASSYFVETNEQYF. As DNA, the CDR3 is TGTGCCAGCAGTTACTTCGTGGAAACCAACGAGCAGTACTTC.

The chain couples TRBV7-9 to TRBJ2-3; D might be TRBD2 (6 bases). Germline CDR1 and CDR2: SEHNR and FQNEAQ (reference sequence). This CDR3 has 16 residues. Trimming left V 3 bases short and J 1 base short, with 14 bases between. The CDR3 bases are TGTGCCAGCAGCTTGGCGGAGGGCCTGGGCACAGATACGCAGTATTTT. It specifies CASSLAEGLGTDTQYF.

The rearrangement joins TRBV6-1 to TRBJ2-2, with 11 bases identical to TRBD1. The CDR3 is 18 residues long. J lost 6 bases, V lost 2 bases, and 11 bases had no gene match. Germline V lookup: CDR1 MNHNS, CDR2 SASEGT. The CDR3 DNA reads TGTGCCAGCAGTGAATATCCCGGGACAGGGGGTGTGGCCGGGGAGCTGTTTTTT. Translated, it gives CASSEYPGTGGVAGELFF.

The rearrangement joins TRBV5-8 to TRBJ2-3, with TRBD1 matching over 7 bases. Germline V gene lookup returns CDR1 SGHTS and CDR2 YDEGEE. CDR3 size: 14 residues. J gave up 0 bases and V 6 bases, and 4 bases lay outside the gene matches. CDR3 amino acids: CASKRTGSTDTQYF. The CDR3 nucleotides read TGTGCCAGCAAACGGACAGGTAGCACAGATACGCAGTATTTT.